This T cell receptor beta chain emerged from a study of blood T cell repertoires in COVID-19. About the research overall: Nucleic acid was either cDNA or gDNA, and it came from T cells, B-cell-depleted T cells, or PBMCs.

Measured with immunoSEQ multiplex PCR; TCRdb has only the in-frame clones, and not every one. The repertoire has fewer than 350,000 clones, 90% of them found once; the top ten carry 1.7%. The V and J ends lost 6 bases and 3 bases, in that order; junction bases with no gene match: 8. The CDR3 length is 15 residues. Germline V gene lookup returns CDR1 MDHEN and CDR2 SYDVKM. The receptor comes from a woman younger than 35 with acute COVID-19. The chain links TRBV28 to TRBJ1-5, with TRBD1 matching over 7 bases. Source material: PBMCs or T cells enriched from blood (not recorded which). The CDR3: CASSPQGYPNQPQHF. The CDR3 region has the DNA TGTGCCAGCAGCCCACAGGGGTACCCCAATCAGCCCCAGCATTTT.